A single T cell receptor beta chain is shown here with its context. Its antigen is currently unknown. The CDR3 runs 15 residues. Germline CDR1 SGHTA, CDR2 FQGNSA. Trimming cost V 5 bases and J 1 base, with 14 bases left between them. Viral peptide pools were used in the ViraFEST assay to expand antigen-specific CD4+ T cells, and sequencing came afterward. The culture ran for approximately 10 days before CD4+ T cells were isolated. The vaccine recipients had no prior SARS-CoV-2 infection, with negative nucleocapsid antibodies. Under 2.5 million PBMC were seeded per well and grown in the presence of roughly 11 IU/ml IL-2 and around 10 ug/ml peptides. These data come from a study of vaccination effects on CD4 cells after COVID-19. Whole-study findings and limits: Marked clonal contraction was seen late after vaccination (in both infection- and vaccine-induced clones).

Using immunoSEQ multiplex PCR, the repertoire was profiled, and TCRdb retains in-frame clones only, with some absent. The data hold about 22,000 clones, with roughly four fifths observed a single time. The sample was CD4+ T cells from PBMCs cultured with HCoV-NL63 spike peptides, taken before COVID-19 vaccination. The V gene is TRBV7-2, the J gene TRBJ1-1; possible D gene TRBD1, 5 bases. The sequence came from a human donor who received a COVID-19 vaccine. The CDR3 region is CASSALPQGNTEAFF. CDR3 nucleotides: TGTGCCAGCAGCGCCCTCCCTCAGGGGAACACTGAAGCTTTCTTT.